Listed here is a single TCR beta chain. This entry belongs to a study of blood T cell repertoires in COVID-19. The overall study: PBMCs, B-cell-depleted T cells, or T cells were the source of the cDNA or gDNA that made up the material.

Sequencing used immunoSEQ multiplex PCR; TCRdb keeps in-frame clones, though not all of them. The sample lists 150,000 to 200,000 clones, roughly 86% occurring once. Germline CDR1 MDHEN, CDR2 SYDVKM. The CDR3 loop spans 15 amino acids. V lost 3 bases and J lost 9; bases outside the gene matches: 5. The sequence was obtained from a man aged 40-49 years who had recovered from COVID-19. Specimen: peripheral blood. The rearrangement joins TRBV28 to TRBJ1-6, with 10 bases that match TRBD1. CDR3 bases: TGTGCCAGCAGTTTTGGGGGACAGGGGTTTTCACCCCTCCACTTT. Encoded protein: CASSFGGQGFSPLHF. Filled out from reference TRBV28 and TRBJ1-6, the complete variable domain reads DVKVTQSSRYLVKRTGEKVFLECVQDMDHENMFWYRQDPGLGLRLIYFSYDVKMKEKGDIPEGYSVSREKKERFSLILESASTNQTSMYLCASSFGGQGFSPLHFGNGTRLTVT.